The 2 T cell receptor beta chains below were found in one sample sequenced in a study of CD4 T cells in relation to SARS-CoV-2 and coronaviruses. The data were produced by immunoSEQ multiplex PCR, yet TCRdb's version contains in-frame clones alone and is incomplete. This sample has some 30,000 clones, with roughly four fifths found just once. These receptors' antigens are unknown. Before the COVID-19 pandemic, during about 2011-2019, CD4+ T cells were taken from unexposed donors. After approximately 10 days of culture, CD4+ T cells were isolated. Sequencing was performed on CD4+ T cells from PBMCs, cultured in vitro. Source of these receptors: a human donor in good health.

The chain joins TRBV30 to TRBJ2-5, with a tentative D call TRBD2 (5 bases). Germline V lookup: CDR1 GTSNPN, CDR2 SVGIG (reference sequence). Trimming took off 0 bases at V and 4 bases at J, with 12 bases between the two ends. This CDR3 spans 14 amino acids. The CDR3 DNA reads as TGTGCCTGGAGTGTAATCGGGGTACGAGAGACCCAGTACTTC. Its translation is CAWSVIGVRETQYF.

As for this clone: Other DNA sequences in the sample encode the same CDR3. The chain uses TRBV5-1 and TRBJ1-2; weak D call: TRBD1 (6 bases). The CDR3 contains 17 residues. Per germline, CDR1 SGHRS and CDR2 YFSETQ. V was trimmed by 0 bases and J by 6 bases, leaving 21 bases between them. The CDR3 here is CASSLEGWGQSVDGYTF. The CDR3 bases are TGCGCCAGCAGCTTGGAAGGTTGGGGGCAATCTGTTGATGGCTACACCTTC.